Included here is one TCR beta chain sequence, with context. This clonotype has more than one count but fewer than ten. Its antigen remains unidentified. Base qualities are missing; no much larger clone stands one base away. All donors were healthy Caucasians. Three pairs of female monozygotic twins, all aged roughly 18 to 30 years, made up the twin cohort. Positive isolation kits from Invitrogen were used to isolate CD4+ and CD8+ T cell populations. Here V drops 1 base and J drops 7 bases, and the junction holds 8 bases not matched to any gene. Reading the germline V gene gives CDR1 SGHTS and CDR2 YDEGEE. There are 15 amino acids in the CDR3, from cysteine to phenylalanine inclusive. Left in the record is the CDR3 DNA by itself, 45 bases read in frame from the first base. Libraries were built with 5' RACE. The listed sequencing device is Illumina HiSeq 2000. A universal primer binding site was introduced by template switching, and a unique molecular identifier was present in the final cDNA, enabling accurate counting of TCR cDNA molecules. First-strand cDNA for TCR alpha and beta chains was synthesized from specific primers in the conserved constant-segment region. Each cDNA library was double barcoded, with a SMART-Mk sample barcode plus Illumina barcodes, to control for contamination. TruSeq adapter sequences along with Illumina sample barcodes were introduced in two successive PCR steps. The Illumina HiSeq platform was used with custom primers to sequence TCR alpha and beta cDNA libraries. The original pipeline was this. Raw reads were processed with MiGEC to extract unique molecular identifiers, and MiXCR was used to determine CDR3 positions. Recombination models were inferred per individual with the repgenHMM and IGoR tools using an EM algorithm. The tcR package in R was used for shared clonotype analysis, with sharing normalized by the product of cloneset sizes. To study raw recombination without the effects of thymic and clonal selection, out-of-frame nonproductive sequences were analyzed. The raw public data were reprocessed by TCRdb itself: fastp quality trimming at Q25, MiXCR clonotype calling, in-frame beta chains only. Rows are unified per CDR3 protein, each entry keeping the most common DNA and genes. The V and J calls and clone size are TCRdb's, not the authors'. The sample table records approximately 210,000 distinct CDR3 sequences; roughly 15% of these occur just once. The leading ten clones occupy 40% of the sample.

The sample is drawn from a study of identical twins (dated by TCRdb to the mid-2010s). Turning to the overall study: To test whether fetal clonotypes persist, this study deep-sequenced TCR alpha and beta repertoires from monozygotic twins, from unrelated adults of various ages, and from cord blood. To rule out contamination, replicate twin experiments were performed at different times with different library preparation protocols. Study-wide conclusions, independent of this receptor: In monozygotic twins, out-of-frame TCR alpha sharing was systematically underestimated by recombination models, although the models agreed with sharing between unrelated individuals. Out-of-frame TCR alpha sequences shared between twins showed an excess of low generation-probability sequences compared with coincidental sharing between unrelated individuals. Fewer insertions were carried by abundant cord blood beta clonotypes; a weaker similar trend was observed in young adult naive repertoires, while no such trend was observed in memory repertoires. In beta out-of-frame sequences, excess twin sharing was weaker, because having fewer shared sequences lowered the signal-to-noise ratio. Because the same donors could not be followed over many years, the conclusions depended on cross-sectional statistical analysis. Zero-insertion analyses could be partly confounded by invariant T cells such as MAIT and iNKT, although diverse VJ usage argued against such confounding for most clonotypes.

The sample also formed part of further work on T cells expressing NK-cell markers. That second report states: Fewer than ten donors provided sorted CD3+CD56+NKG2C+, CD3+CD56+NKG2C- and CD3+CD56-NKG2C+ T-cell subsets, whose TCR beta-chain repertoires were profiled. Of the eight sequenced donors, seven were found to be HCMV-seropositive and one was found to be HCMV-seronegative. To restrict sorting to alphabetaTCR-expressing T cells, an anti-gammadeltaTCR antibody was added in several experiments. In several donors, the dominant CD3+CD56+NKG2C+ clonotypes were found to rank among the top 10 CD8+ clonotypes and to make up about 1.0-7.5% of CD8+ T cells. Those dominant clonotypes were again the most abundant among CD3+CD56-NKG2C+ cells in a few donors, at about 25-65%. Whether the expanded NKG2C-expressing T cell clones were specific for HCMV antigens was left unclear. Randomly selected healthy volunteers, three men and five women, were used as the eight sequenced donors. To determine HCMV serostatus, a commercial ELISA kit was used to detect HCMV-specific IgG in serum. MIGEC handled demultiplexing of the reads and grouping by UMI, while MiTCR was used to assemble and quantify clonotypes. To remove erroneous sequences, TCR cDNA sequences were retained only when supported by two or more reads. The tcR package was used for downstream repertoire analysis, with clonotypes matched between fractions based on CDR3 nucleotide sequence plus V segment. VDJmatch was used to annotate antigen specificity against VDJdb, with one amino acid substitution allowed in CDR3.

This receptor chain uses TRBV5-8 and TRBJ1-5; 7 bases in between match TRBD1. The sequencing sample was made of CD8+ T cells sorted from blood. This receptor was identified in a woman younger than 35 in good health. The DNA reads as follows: TGTGCCAGCAGCTTGCAGAGACAGGGAGGCCAGCCCCAGCATTTT. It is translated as CASSLQRQGGQPQHF.